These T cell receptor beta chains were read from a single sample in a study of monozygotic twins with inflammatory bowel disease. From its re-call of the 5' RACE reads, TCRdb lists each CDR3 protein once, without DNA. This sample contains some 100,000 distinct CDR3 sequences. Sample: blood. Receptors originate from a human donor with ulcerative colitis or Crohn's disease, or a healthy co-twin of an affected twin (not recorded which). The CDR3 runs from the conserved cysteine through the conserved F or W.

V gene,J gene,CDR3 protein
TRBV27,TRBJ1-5,CASSPRTGTGFGQPQHF
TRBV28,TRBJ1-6,CASITGNSPLHF
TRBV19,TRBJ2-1,CASSISLAGLQRDNEQFF
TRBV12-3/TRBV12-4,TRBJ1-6,CASRRTGVNSPLHF
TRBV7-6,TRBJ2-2,CASSPAPGELFF
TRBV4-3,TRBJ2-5,CASSQDWPSGQETQYF
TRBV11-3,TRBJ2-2,CASSLSMRSSNTGELFF
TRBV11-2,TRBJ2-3,CASSSLRERGSTDTQYF
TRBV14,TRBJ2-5,CASSQAGPTFGETQYF
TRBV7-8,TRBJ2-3,CASSLRQTTDTQYF
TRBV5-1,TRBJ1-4,CASSASGEGAEKLFF
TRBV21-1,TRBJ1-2,CASSAMRGAANYGYTF
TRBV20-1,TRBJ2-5,CSARVTGGLGETQYF